This TCR beta chain was observed in a study of control samples from healthy donors and cancer patients (dated by TCRdb to the early 2020s). Receptor libraries were prepared by the immunoSEQ multiplex PCR assay. TCRdb mirrors the immuneACCESS table, restricted to in-frame sequences. Some clones are absent from its copies; in checked studies, under half trace to an unresolved V gene, and the reason for the others is unknown. This sample is represented by around 100,000 clones; roughly 94% of them were singletons. About 2.5% of the sample belongs to the ten largest clones. About this clone: Its binding antigen is unknown. No qualities accompany the bases; no much larger clone lies one base away.

Including the terminal cysteine and phenylalanine, the CDR3 comprises 18 residues. Only the CDR3 region is kept as DNA, spanning 54 bases read in frame from base 1. CDR1 WSHSY and CDR2 SAAADI were looked up in the germline V gene. The V end loses 7 bases and the J end loses 0 bases, and a stretch of 19 bases separates them. The sequence joins TRBV10-2 to TRBJ1-6; D gene: possibly TRBD1, on 5 matching bases. Sequenced: blood. This clonotype was sampled from a woman in her late teens or twenties in good health. The nucleotide sequence reads as follows: TGCGCCAGCACCACAAACCAGGGCCTGAGCTCCTATAATTCACCCCTCCACTTT. Translated, this is CASTTNQGLSSYNSPLHF.